The text below deals with one T cell receptor beta chain. Its antigen is currently unknown. This record comes from a study of T-cell memory formation after mild COVID-19. About the research overall: TCR clustering was largely donor specific.

Study-level findings and limits: Day 15 to 85 contracting clones showed balanced CD4/CD8; later expanders leaned CD4+. Researchers report contracting CD4+ clones mostly in CM and EM, with CD8+ clones in EMRA.

5'RACE primed from the constant segment yielded TCR alpha and TCR beta cDNA libraries bearing sample barcodes and UMIs. TCRdb itself ran the 5' RACE reads through MiXCR, one entry per CDR3 protein. The table has 350,000 to 500,000 distinct CDR3 sequences, around 19% seen once. The CDR3 contains 12 residues. With 7 bases removed from V and 3 bases from J, the gap between germline ends came to 12 bases. Germline loops: CDR1 GTSNPN, CDR2 SVGIG (reference sequence). Specimen: PBMCs or a T cell subset sorted from them (not recorded which). This TCR came from an adult woman who had mild COVID-19 (a few samples of this study predate the infection). Cell type and time point are not known. The chain joins TRBV30 to TRBJ2-5, with D maybe TRBD1 (5 bases). CDR3 sequence (DNA): TGTGCCTTGAGACAGTACAAAGAGACCCAGTACTTC. As protein: CALRQYKETQYF.